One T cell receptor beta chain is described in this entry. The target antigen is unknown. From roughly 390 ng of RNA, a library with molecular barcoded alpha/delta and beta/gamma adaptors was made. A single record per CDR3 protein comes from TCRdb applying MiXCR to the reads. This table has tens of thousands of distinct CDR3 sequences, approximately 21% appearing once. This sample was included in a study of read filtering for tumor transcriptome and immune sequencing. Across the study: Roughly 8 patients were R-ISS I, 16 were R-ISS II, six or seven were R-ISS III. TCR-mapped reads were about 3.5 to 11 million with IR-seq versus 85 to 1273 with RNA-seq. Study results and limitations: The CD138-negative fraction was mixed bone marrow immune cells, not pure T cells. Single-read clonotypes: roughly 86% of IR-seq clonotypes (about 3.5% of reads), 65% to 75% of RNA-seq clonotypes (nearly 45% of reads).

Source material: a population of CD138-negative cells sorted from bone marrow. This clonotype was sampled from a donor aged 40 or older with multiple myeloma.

The CDR3 loop reads CASSGQDSGNTIYF. For the CDR3, the DNA is TGCGCCAGCAGCGGACAGGACTCTGGAAACACCATATATTTT. The V gene is TRBV5-1, the J gene TRBJ1-3; 7 positions match TRBD1. Trimming at V came to 4 bases and at J to 0 bases, leaving 1 base not matched to a gene. The CDR3 is 14 residues long. Germline assignment: CDR1 SGHRS and CDR2 YFSETQ. The entire variable domain, with the rest obtained from reference TRBV5-1 and TRBJ1-3, is as follows: KAGVTQTPRYLIKTRGQQVTLSCSPISGHRSVSWYQQTPGQGLQFLFEYFSETQRNKGNFPGRFSGRQFSNSRSEMNVSTLELGDSALYLCASSGQDSGNTIYFGEGSWLTVV.